This T cell receptor (beta chain) was found in a study of blood T cell repertoires in COVID-19. Study-wide context: There were acute and convalescent COVID-19 samples, and they came from the United States, Italy and Spain. PBMCs, B-cell-depleted T cells, or T cells provided the cDNA or gDNA that made up the material.

The CDR3 is 12 amino acids. V was cut by 5 bases and J by 0 bases, with 4 bases left in between. Germline lookup yields CDR1 SSHAT and CDR2 FNYEAQ (reference sequence). Per the original data handling: Quantification of nucleated cells was approximated via reference gene primer amplification. The table came from immunoSEQ multiplex PCR; TCRdb's copy has only in-frame clones and leaves some out. V, J and clone size are those of that table, while D and trimming were read from the DNA. The sample lists some 120,000 clones; approximately 68% were seen once. V usage is TRBV7-7 and J usage is TRBJ2-5; no definite D call. The sequenced material came from peripheral blood. The clonotype comes from a woman between 65 and 79 years old with acute or convalescent COVID-19. DNA of the CDR3: TGTGCCAGCAGCCCTTACCAAGAGACCCAGTACTTC. Protein product: CASSPYQETQYF.